Presented here are 30 T cell receptor beta chains from one specimen sequenced in a study of blood T cell repertoires in COVID-19. Sequencing was performed with immunoSEQ multiplex PCR; in TCRdb, only in-frame clones are kept and a portion is missing. The data show about 670,000 clones, with 70% to 90% seen just once and roughly 0.25% held by the top ten. The source material was peripheral blood. These receptors originate from a woman under 30 with acute or convalescent COVID-19.

The rearrangement links TRBV2 to TRBJ1-3; a weak D match, TRBD1 (5 bases). In germline, CDR1 is SNHLY, CDR2 FYNNEI. There are 15 residues in the CDR3. Trimming pared 0 bases from V and 8 bases from J, leaving 14 bases between. DNA for the CDR3: TGTGCCAGCAGTGAAGCTAGGAGGGCGGGGGACACCATATATTTT. It translates to CASSEARRAGDTIYF.

This chain joins TRBV4-2 and TRBJ1-1, with D maybe TRBD1 (5 bases). The CDR3 loop spans 15 amino acids. V lost 2 bases, J lost 2 bases, and 12 bases lay in between. Per germline, CDR1 LGHNA and CDR2 YNFKEQ. The CDR3 DNA sequence: TGTGCCAGCAGCCAATCCCGACAGCTAAACACTGAAGCTTTCTTT. Translating it yields CASSQSRQLNTEAFF.

The genes are TRBV9 and TRBJ1-6; D perhaps matches TRBD1 (6 bases). Germline V gene sequence: CDR1 SGDLS, CDR2 YYNGEE. V lost 0 bases to trimming and J lost 16 bases, with 17 bases between them. This CDR3 spans 14 amino acids. The chain's CDR3 is CASSVEGFNRDLHF. The CDR3 bases are TGTGCCAGCAGCGTAGAAGGATTTAACAGGGATCTCCACTTT.

V is TRBV9 and J is TRBJ1-1; 8 nucleotides agree with TRBD1. Per the germline V gene, CDR1 is SGDLS and CDR2 is YYNGEE. V was pared by 3 bases and J by 5 bases, with 9 bases of the junction left unmatched. This CDR3 has 15 residues. This CDR3 is CASSARLQGGTEAFF. CDR3 nucleotide sequence: TGTGCCAGCAGCGCCCGACTACAGGGGGGGACTGAAGCTTTCTTT.

The chain has TRBV7-2 and TRBJ1-2; D gene uncertain. Trimming cost V 1 base and J 2 bases, with 8 bases left between them. CDR3 length: 14 amino acids. Germline CDR1 and CDR2: SGHTA and FQGNSA. DNA for the CDR3: TGTGCCAGCAGCTTAGGCCCAGTAAACTATGGCTACACCTTC. Its protein is CASSLGPVNYGYTF.

V gene TRBV27 combines with J gene TRBJ2-7, with 7 bases that match TRBD2. There are 16 residues in the CDR3. J gave up 5 bases and V 8 bases, and 18 bases lay outside the gene matches. Looked up from germline, CDR1 is MNHEY and CDR2 is SMNVEV (reference sequence). The CDR3: CASELPFGGSGNEQYF. The CDR3 nucleotides are TGTGCCAGCGAATTACCATTCGGGGGGTCTGGCAACGAGCAGTACTTC.

The V call is TRBV5-1, the J call TRBJ2-3; weak D call: TRBD2 (7 bases). The V gene lost 4 bases and the J gene lost 5 bases, with 17 bases spanning the gap. The CDR3 consists of 15 residues. The germline V gene has CDR1 SGHRS and CDR2 YFSETQ. CDR3 nucleotide sequence: TGCGCCAGCAGCAGCTCGGGGGGCGGTAAAGATACGCAGTATTTT. Translated, it gives CASSSSGGGKDTQYF.

The J gene is TRBJ1-5, the V gene TRBV19; maybe TRBD1 (6 bases). V dropped 6 bases and J dropped 0 bases, with 18 bases sitting between them. The length of the CDR3 is 17 residues. Germline CDR1 and CDR2: LNHDA and SQIVND (reference sequence). CDR3 residues: CASSQRGRGNSNQPQHF. Here the CDR3 DNA reads TGTGCCAGTAGCCAAAGGGGGAGGGGGAATAGCAATCAGCCCCAGCATTTT.

The J gene is TRBJ1-2, the V gene TRBV19, with D uncertain. CDR3 length: 13 residues. CDR1 LNHDA and CDR2 SQIVND come from the germline V gene (reference sequence). Deletions cut 7 bases from V and 2 bases from J, with 11 bases between. The CDR3 sequence: CASTWAPNYGYTF. The CDR3 DNA reads TGTGCCAGTACTTGGGCGCCGAACTATGGCTACACCTTC.

The V call is TRBV7-6, the J call TRBJ2-3, with 8 bases fitting TRBD2. This CDR3 comprises 13 residues. Germline CDR1 is SGHVS and CDR2 is FNYEAQ. Unmatched junction bases numbered 3, after V lost 4 bases and J lost 6 bases. The CDR3 sequence: CASSSPGGDTQYF. CDR3 nucleotides: TGTGCCAGCAGCTCCCCGGGGGGGGATACGCAGTATTTT.

The rearrangement joins TRBV5-6 to TRBJ1-2; TRBD1 matches at 7 bases. Unmatched junction bases numbered 4, after V lost 0 bases and J lost 5 bases. CDR3 length: 14 amino acids. The germline gives CDR1 SGHDT, CDR2 YYEEEE. CDR3 nucleotides: TGTGCCAGCAGCTTGGGGGACAGAGAATATGGCTACACCTTC. As protein: CASSLGDREYGYTF.

The chain couples TRBV9 to TRBJ2-2; 11 nucleotides agree with TRBD2. V lost 2 bases, J lost 3 bases, and 3 bases stayed unmatched. Germline assignment: CDR1 SGDLS and CDR2 YYNGEE. The CDR3 loop spans 16 amino acids. CDR3 nucleotide sequence: TGTGCCAGCAGCGTTAGCGGGGGGGCCCACACCGGGGAGCTGTTTTTT. Amino acids: CASSVSGGAHTGELFF.

This chain links TRBV6-5 with TRBJ2-7; TRBD2 matches 10 bases. Trimming removed 6 bases from V and 2 bases from J; junction bases left unmatched: 4. CDR1 MNHEY and CDR2 SVGAGI come from the germline V gene. The CDR3 has 14 residues. CDR3 protein: CASSLAGAAYEQYF. The CDR3, as DNA: TGTGCCAGCAGCCTAGCGGGGGCCGCCTACGAGCAGTACTTC.

The gene calls are TRBV6-2 or TRBV6-3 and TRBJ1-5; tentative D call: TRBD1 (5 bases). The CDR3 has 14 amino acids. The germline gives CDR1 MNHEY, CDR2 SVGEGT. V shed 6 bases and J shed 4 bases, with 13 bases lying between them. The CDR3 here is CASSRGTENQPQHF. The CDR3 bases are TGTGCCAGCAGCCGCGGGACGGAGAATCAGCCCCAGCATTTT.

The rearrangement links TRBV4-2 to TRBJ1-3, with 7 bases fitting TRBD1. The V segment lost 4 bases and the J segment 0 bases; nucleotides outside the gene matches: 6. The V gene's germline CDR1 is LGHNA and CDR2 YNFKEQ. The CDR3 totals 16 residues. The CDR3 loop reads CASSPDRSSSGNTIYF. As DNA, the CDR3 is TGTGCCAGCAGCCCGGACAGGTCGAGCTCTGGAAACACCATATATTTT.

The rearrangement uses TRBV10-2 and TRBJ2-1, with D maybe TRBD2 (5 bases). Germline CDR1 WSHSY, CDR2 SAAADI. Deletions cut 2 bases from V and 10 bases from J, with 12 bases between. The CDR3 consists of 13 residues. CDR3 nucleotide sequence: TGCGCCAGCAGTGAGACGTGGACTGCCGAGCAGTTCTTC. Protein sequence: CASSETWTAEQFF.

J is TRBJ2-3 and V is TRBV6-5; 9 nucleotides line up with TRBD2. This CDR3 is 16 amino acids long. The germline V gene encodes CDR1 MNHEY and CDR2 SVGAGI. V lost 2 bases and J lost 1; bases outside the gene matches: 4. The CDR3 loop is CASSYTRLAGTDTQYF. The CDR3 DNA follows: TGTGCCAGCAGTTACACTAGACTAGCGGGCACAGATACGCAGTATTTT.

CDR3: CASSDRSENTEAFF. CDR3 nucleotide sequence: TGTGCCAGCAGTGACCGGAGCGAGAACACTGAAGCTTTCTTT. The genes are TRBV6-1 and TRBJ1-1; D uncertain. The CDR3 runs 14 residues. Trimming pared 3 bases from V and 1 base from J, leaving 9 bases between. Germline loops: CDR1 MNHNS, CDR2 SASEGT.

The CDR3 DNA sequence: TGTGCCAGCAGTGAATATAACTTAGGGGCCTATGGCTACACCTTC. This gives the protein CASSEYNLGAYGYTF. This rearrangement joins TRBV2 to TRBJ1-2; a weak D match, TRBD1 (5 bases). The V and J ends lost 2 bases and 4 bases respectively, with 14 bases between them. This CDR3 region has 15 residues. The V gene's germline CDR1 is SNHLY and CDR2 FYNNEI.

With regard to this clone: Germline and junction disagree at one end, which may indicate a read error. V gene TRBV7-2 combines with J gene TRBJ2-1, with D perhaps matching TRBD2 (6 bases). Germline values: CDR1 SGHTA, CDR2 FQGNSA. This CDR3 is built from 13 residues. CDR3 bases: TGTGCCAGCAGCTTAGGGCTTCGGAGGGCCATGGTCTTC. Its translation is CASSLGLRRAMVF.

J is TRBJ1-2 and V is TRBV9; 7 nucleotides line up with TRBD1. Germline V CDR1 and CDR2: SGDLS, YYNGEE. The CDR3 is made up of 15 amino acids. With V trimmed by 0 bases and J by 5 bases, 7 bases remained unmatched. CDR3: CASSVEGRTGYGYTF. CDR3 in DNA: TGTGCCAGCAGCGTAGAAGGTCGGACAGGTTATGGCTACACCTTC.

The chain joins TRBV19 to TRBJ1-2; D remains ambiguous. CDR1 LNHDA and CDR2 SQIVND come from the germline V gene (reference sequence). This CDR3 comprises 11 residues. Deletions cut 9 bases from V and 8 bases from J, with 13 bases between. DNA for the CDR3: TGTGCCAGCCGGACTTTGGGGGGCTACACCTTC. This gives the protein CASRTLGGYTF.

The rearrangement uses TRBV29-1 and TRBJ1-5; perhaps TRBD1 as D (6 bases). Germline V gives CDR1 SQVTM, CDR2 ANQGSEA. Trimming removed 5 bases at V and 6 bases at J, with 14 bases between. The CDR3 extends over 13 amino acids. CDR3 sequence reads: CSVIDRFGQPQHF. The CDR3, as DNA: TGCAGCGTTATAGACAGGTTCGGTCAGCCCCAGCATTTT. The whole variable domain, remainder taken from reference TRBV29-1 and TRBJ1-5, is SAVISQKPSRDICQRGTSLTIQCQVDSQVTMMFWYRQQPGQSLTLIATANQGSEATYESGFVIDKFPISRPNLTFSTLTVSNMSPEDSSIYLCSVIDRFGQPQHFGDGTRLSIL.

The V gene is TRBV5-1, the J gene TRBJ2-3; the match to TRBD2 covers 12 bases. CDR1 and CDR2 from the germline V gene are SGHRS and YFSETQ. The CDR3 totals 18 residues. The V segment lost 3 bases and the J segment 1 base; nucleotides outside the gene matches: 9. The CDR3 reads CASSSEPSGGARTDTQYF. The DNA for the CDR3 is TGCGCCAGCAGCTCAGAGCCTAGCGGGGGGGCCCGCACAGATACGCAGTATTTT.

The chain has TRBV6-2 or TRBV6-3 and TRBJ2-5, with 9 bases identical to TRBD1. With V trimmed by 6 bases and J by 4 bases, 15 bases remained unmatched. The CDR3 is 17 residues long. CDR1 and CDR2 from the germline V gene are MNHEY and SVGEGT. CDR3 in amino acids: CASSRPPGQGFGETQYF. The DNA for the CDR3 is TGTGCCAGCAGCCGGCCCCCGGGACAGGGTTTCGGAGAGACCCAGTACTTC.

The V call is TRBV7-6, the J call TRBJ2-1; TRBD1 agrees at 8 bases. Trimming cost V 3 bases and J 0 bases; bases outside gene matches: 4. This CDR3 spans 16 amino acids. CDR1 and CDR2 (germline): SGHVS, FNYEAQ. CDR3 DNA sequence: TGTGCCAGCAGCTTCCTCACAGGGGGCTCCTACAATGAGCAGTTCTTC. Protein: CASSFLTGGSYNEQFF.

V gene TRBV5-6 combines with J gene TRBJ2-1, with a weak D call TRBD2 (6 bases). Germline V gene sequence: CDR1 SGHDT, CDR2 YYEEEE. The ends were cut back, 0 bases at V and 3 bases at J, with 13 bases in the middle. CDR3 length: 16 residues. CDR3 nucleotides: TGTGCCAGCAGCTTGGCAGGCGGGGAGATCTACAATGAGCAGTTCTTC. It specifies CASSLAGGEIYNEQFF.

This chain links TRBV29-1 with TRBJ1-6, with 7 bases fitting TRBD1. There are 11 residues in the CDR3. Germline lookup yields CDR1 SQVTM and CDR2 ANQGSEA. The V gene end was trimmed by 5 bases and the J gene end by 15 bases; junction bases not matched to a gene: 7. CDR3 sequence (DNA): TGCAGCGTTCAGGGGGGCGATATCCTCCACTTT. Translating it yields CSVQGGDILHF.

The chain carries TRBV7-9 and TRBJ2-7; D is unresolved. V lost 4 bases and J lost 2, with 12 bases in between. In germline, CDR1 is SEHNR, CDR2 FQNEAQ (reference sequence). This CDR3 is 14 amino acids long. DNA of the CDR3: TGTGCCAGCAGCTCAGGCCCTGTGCCCTACGAGCAGTACTTC. This encodes CASSSGPVPYEQYF.

The J gene is TRBJ1-1, the V gene TRBV4-1, with 8 bases that match TRBD1. V shed 10 bases and J 5 bases; nucleotides not matched to a gene: 9. Per germline, CDR1 MGHRA and CDR2 YSYEKL. The CDR3 spans 13 residues. The CDR3 bases are TGCGCCATCTCAGAACGGGACAGGACTGAAGCTTTCTTT. This gives the protein CAISERDRTEAFF.